These 31 T cell receptor beta chains share one sample of origin, sequenced in a study of blood T cell repertoires in COVID-19. Measured with immunoSEQ multiplex PCR; TCRdb has only the in-frame clones, and not every one. The table has 110,000 to 150,000 clones, around 79% seen once. Input material: peripheral blood. Receptors originate from a woman aged 65 to 85 with COVID-19, enrolled during active disease.

This clone has a handful of counts. V gene TRBV2 combines with J gene TRBJ2-1, with 14 bases lining up with TRBD2. Trimming took 4 bases from V and 3 from J; bases not matched to a gene: 5. The CDR3 has 17 amino acids. CDR1 SNHLY and CDR2 FYNNEI come from the germline V gene. CDR3 sequence (DNA): TGTGCCAGCAGTGCCCCGGGGACTAGCGGGGGCTACAATGAGCAGTTCTTC. This encodes CASSAPGTSGGYNEQFF. Drawing the rest from reference TRBV2 and TRBJ2-1, the complete variable domain is EPEVTQTPSHQVTQMGQEVILRCVPISNHLYFYWYRQILGQKVEFLVSFYNNEISEKSEIFDDQFSVERPDGSNFTLKIRSTKLEDSAMYFCASSAPGTSGGYNEQFFGPGTRLTVL.

This sequence joins TRBV5-1 and TRBJ1-3; D call uncertain. This CDR3 is 14 amino acids long. Between the trimmed V and J ends, which lost 2 bases and 1 base, there was a span of 7 bases. CDR1 and CDR2 (germline): SGHRS, YFSETQ. The CDR3 region has the DNA TGCGCCAGCAGCTTTTCGGGGTCTGGAAACACCATATATTTT. Translated: CASSFSGSGNTIYF. The full variable domain, in which reference TRBV5-1 and TRBJ1-3 provide the parts outside the CDR3, is KAGVTQTPRYLIKTRGQQVTLSCSPISGHRSVSWYQQTPGQGLQFLFEYFSETQRNKGNFPGRFSGRQFSNSRSEMNVSTLELGDSALYLCASSFSGSGNTIYFGEGSWLTVV.

CDR3 protein: CAWSVQRDGQPQHF. As DNA, the CDR3 is TGTGCCTGGAGTGTCCAGCGGGACGGTCAGCCCCAGCATTTT. The J gene is TRBJ1-5, the V gene TRBV30; perhaps TRBD1 as D (5 bases). Trimming pared 0 bases from V and 6 bases from J, leaving 12 bases between. In germline, CDR1 is GTSNPN, CDR2 SVGIG (reference sequence). The length of the CDR3 is 14 residues.

This clone was detected only a few times. The rearrangement links TRBV28 to TRBJ1-2; D possibly corresponds to TRBD1 (5 bases). The CDR3 extends over 14 amino acids. The germline gives CDR1 MDHEN, CDR2 SYDVKM. As DNA, the CDR3 is TGTGCGATCTCTGGGGGGAGGGCTAACTATGGCTACACCTTC. Residues: CAISGGRANYGYTF.

This clone has a handful of counts. The CDR3 reads CASSSGYNSPLHF. The CDR3 DNA reads TGTGCCAGCAGCTCGGGGTATAATTCACCCCTCCACTTT. The J gene is TRBJ1-6, the V gene TRBV11-1, with D hard to call. The CDR3 consists of 13 residues. The germline V gene encodes CDR1 SGHAT and CDR2 FQDESV (reference sequence). Trimming shortened V by 4 bases and J by 4 bases, and 5 bases separated the two germline ends.

The CDR3 sequence is CASSQEGRAGNSPLHF. As DNA, the CDR3 is TGTGCCAGCAGCCAAGAAGGCAGGGCTGGGAATTCACCCCTCCACTTT. The chain employs TRBV4-2 and TRBJ1-6; tentative D call: TRBD1 (5 bases). The CDR3 is made up of 16 amino acids. The ends were cut back, 0 bases at V and 7 bases at J, with 13 bases in the middle. CDR1 is LGHNA, CDR2 YNFKEQ, per germline.

The chain employs TRBV9 and TRBJ1-1; D is undetermined. The CDR3 spans 13 residues. V lost 0 bases, J lost 0 bases, and 3 bases lay in between. CDR1 and CDR2 from the germline V gene are SGDLS and YYNGEE. Here the CDR3 reads CASSVAMNTEAFF. CDR3 in DNA: TGTGCCAGCAGCGTAGCCATGAACACTGAAGCTTTCTTT.

This clone was seen just once. The chain joins TRBV5-5 to TRBJ1-1; perhaps TRBD1 as D (5 bases). The germline gives CDR1 SGHKS, CDR2 YYEKEE (reference sequence). The CDR3 runs 15 residues. Trimming stripped 3 bases from V and 1 base from J, with 13 bases between. The CDR3 DNA reads as TGTGCCAGCAGCTCCTCTCCCACAGGGAACACTGAAGCTTTCTTT. Amino acids: CASSSSPTGNTEAFF.

The chain combines TRBV6-5 with TRBJ1-1; D possibly corresponds to TRBD1 (6 bases). Trimming shortened V by 7 bases and J by 4 bases, and 16 bases separated the two germline ends. The CDR3 totals 14 residues. CDR1 is MNHEY, CDR2 SVGAGI, per germline. CDR3 sequence: CASTYGGASTEAFF. CDR3 bases: TGTGCCAGCACCTATGGGGGGGCCAGCACTGAAGCTTTCTTT.

This chain uses TRBV29-1 with TRBJ1-1; tentative D call: TRBD1 (5 bases). Germline CDR1 SQVTM, CDR2 ANQGSEA. The length of the CDR3 is 13 residues. Trimming left V 3 bases short and J 1 base short, with 9 bases between. The CDR3 reads CSVDIGQNTEAFF. The CDR3 DNA follows: TGCAGCGTTGACATTGGACAGAACACTGAAGCTTTCTTT.

The gene calls are TRBV4-1 and TRBJ1-2; D uncertain. CDR3 length: 18 residues. V gave up 1 base and J gave up 0 bases, with 18 bases separating them. Germline V gene data show CDR1 as MGHRA and CDR2 as YSYEKL. This CDR3 is CASSQVMNSAVTNYGYTF. Here the CDR3 DNA reads TGCGCCAGCAGCCAAGTAATGAATTCTGCGGTGACTAACTATGGCTACACCTTC.

This clone has just a few counts. V and J are TRBV19 and TRBJ1-3; D is ambiguous. V was trimmed by 3 bases and J by 7 bases, leaving 13 bases between them. The CDR3 extends over 14 amino acids. Germline values: CDR1 LNHDA, CDR2 SQIVND (reference sequence). The CDR3 loop is CASSIGSEWNTIYF. CDR3 DNA: TGTGCCAGTAGTATCGGGTCAGAGTGGAACACCATATATTTT.

The rearrangement joins TRBV7-6 to TRBJ2-1; TRBD1 aligns across 7 bases. Trimming at V came to 0 bases and at J to 0 bases, leaving 2 bases not matched to a gene. The CDR3 consists of 16 residues. Per germline, CDR1 SGHVS and CDR2 FNYEAQ. The CDR3, as DNA: TGTGCCAGCAGCTTAGCGACAGGGAGCTCCTACAATGAGCAGTTCTTC. Protein sequence: CASSLATGSSYNEQFF.

J is TRBJ1-1 and V is TRBV21-1. TRBV21-1 is a pseudogene segment. The CDR3 length is 14 residues. In DNA, the CDR3 is TGTGCCAGCAGCAAAGTCAGGGAGGGCACTGAAGCTTTCTTT. Translating gives CASSKVREGTEAFF.

This clone has more than one count but fewer than ten. This sequence joins TRBV2 and TRBJ2-7; TRBD2 agrees at 8 bases. The junction had 10 bases not matched to a gene; V was cut back by 4 bases and J by 5 bases. Germline CDR1 reads SNHLY; CDR2 reads FYNNEI. CDR3 length equals 15 residues. The CDR3 sequence is CASSVSGGLINEQYF. DNA of the CDR3: TGTGCCAGCAGTGTGAGCGGGGGCCTAATTAACGAGCAGTACTTC.

The chain joins TRBV3-1 (or the pseudogene TRBV3-2) to TRBJ1-5; tentatively, D is TRBD1 (5 bases). Germline CDR1 is LGHDT and CDR2 is YNNKEL (reference sequence). Trimming took 4 bases from V and 6 from J, leaving 10 bases between them. There are 13 residues in the CDR3. The CDR3 loop is CASSPDGGQPQHF. The DNA of the CDR3 is TGTGCCAGCAGCCCAGACGGGGGTCAGCCCCAGCATTTT.

This clone was detected only a few times. The chain recombines TRBV30 with TRBJ1-2; D ambiguous. Trimming cost V 0 bases and J 7 bases, with 12 bases left between them. Germline V lookup: CDR1 GTSNPN, CDR2 SVGIG (reference sequence). The length of the CDR3 is 13 residues. CDR3 protein: CAWSVHSPSGYTF. DNA of the CDR3: TGTGCCTGGAGTGTACATTCCCCATCTGGCTACACCTTC.

The chain carries TRBV9 and TRBJ1-6, with D possibly TRBD1 on 5 matching bases. The CDR3 loop spans 13 amino acids. V lost 4 bases and J 11 bases, leaving 13 bases between the germline ends. Germline V lookup: CDR1 SGDLS, CDR2 YYNGEE. DNA for the CDR3: TGTGCCAGCAGCCCCCAAAAGGGGACACCCCTCCACTTT. Amino acids: CASSPQKGTPLHF. The full variable domain, its missing parts supplied by reference TRBV9 and TRBJ1-6, is DSGVTQTPKHLITATGQRVTLRCSPRSGDLSVYWYQQSLDQGLQFLIQYYNGEERAKGNILERFSAQQFPDLHSELNLSSLELGDSALYFCASSPQKGTPLHFGNGTRLTVT.

The table lists this clone with a few counts. The chain joins TRBV11-2 to TRBJ2-3; 12 positions match TRBD2. J gave up 5 bases and V 5 bases, and 11 bases lay outside the gene matches. The germline V gene encodes CDR1 SGHAT and CDR2 FQNNGV. The CDR3 consists of 17 residues. CDR3 DNA: TGTGCCAGCAGCAGACGGACTAGCGGGGTTTCTTTAGATACGCAGTATTTT. This translates into CASSRRTSGVSLDTQYF.

The chain links TRBV6-6 to TRBJ1-6, with D unresolved. Trimming pared 2 bases from V and 10 bases from J, leaving 9 bases between. The CDR3 spans 13 residues. Germline-derived CDR1 and CDR2 are MNHNY and SVGAGI (reference sequence). Written as DNA, the CDR3 is TGTGCCAGCAGTTACGGGTCAGGATCACCCCTCCACTTT. Protein product: CASSYGSGSPLHF.

This chain joins TRBV7-2 and TRBJ1-6; D perhaps matches TRBD1 (6 bases). The CDR3 extends over 16 amino acids. The V end was cut by 10 bases, the J end by 3 bases, with 19 bases between. Germline V gives CDR1 SGHTA, CDR2 FQGNSA. The CDR3 sequence is CATREGGASYNSPLHF. The CDR3 nucleotides are TGTGCCACCCGTGAGGGGGGGGCCAGCTATAATTCACCCCTCCACTTT. Full variable domain (remainder filled in from reference TRBV7-2 and TRBJ1-6): GAGVSQSPSNKVTEKGKDVELRCDPISGHTALYWYRQSLGQGLEFLIYFQGNSAPDKSGLPSDRFSAERTGGSVSTLTIQRTQQEDSAVYLCATREGGASYNSPLHFGNGTRLTVT.

The chain joins TRBV10-3 to TRBJ1-2; possible D gene TRBD1, 6 bases. The germline V gene has CDR1 ENHRY and CDR2 SYGVKD. V was clipped by 10 bases and J by 2 bases, with 14 bases between them. The CDR3 has 13 amino acids. The CDR3 coding sequence is TGTGCCAGTGGCGGGGGCACGAACTATGGCTACACCTTC. The encoded protein is CASGGGTNYGYTF.

This sequence joins TRBV14 and TRBJ1-2; tentatively, D is TRBD1 (5 bases). Trimming removed 1 base at V and 0 bases at J, with 9 bases between. The CDR3 totals 15 residues. CDR1 and CDR2 from the germline V gene are SGHDN and FVKESK. CDR3 sequence: CASSQVGQANYGYTF. For the CDR3, the DNA is TGTGCCAGCAGCCAAGTGGGGCAAGCTAACTATGGCTACACCTTC.

This rearrangement joins TRBV5-6 to TRBJ2-1; D is possibly TRBD1 (6 bases). This CDR3 is built from 13 residues. Germline-derived CDR1 and CDR2 are SGHDT and YYEEEE. Trimming cost V 5 bases and J 7 bases, with 13 bases left between them. In nucleotides, the CDR3 is TGTGCCAGCAGTTCGGACAGCTCTAATGAGCAGTTCTTC. This translates into CASSSDSSNEQFF.

The chain combines TRBV6-5 with TRBJ1-5; D perhaps matches TRBD1 (5 bases). CDR3 length equals 12 residues. Germline loops: CDR1 MNHEY, CDR2 SVGAGI. Deletions cut 6 bases from V and 5 bases from J, with 8 bases between. The CDR3 is CASRWGDQPQHF. The CDR3 DNA reads TGTGCCAGCAGATGGGGGGATCAGCCCCAGCATTTT.

The genes are TRBV16 and TRBJ1-1; 9 bases align to TRBD1. Germline-derived CDR1 and CDR2 are KGHSY and FQNENV. The junction had 8 bases not matched to a gene; V was cut back by 4 bases and J by 5 bases. The CDR3 spans 15 residues. The CDR3 DNA reads TGTGCCAGCAGCCGTACCGGGACAGGGCTAACTGAAGCTTTCTTT. It translates to CASSRTGTGLTEAFF.

V and J are TRBV2 and TRBJ1-2; 7 bases align to TRBD1. V was clipped by 5 bases and J by 8 bases; unmatched bases: 8. Germline V lookup: CDR1 SNHLY, CDR2 FYNNEI. The CDR3 sequence is 13 residues long. CDR3 nucleotide sequence: TGTGCCAGCAGTCGACAGGGAGGAAGCGGCTACACCTTC. Translating gives CASSRQGGSGYTF.

This clone was found a few times. The chain links TRBV4-3 to TRBJ2-4; D may be TRBD2 (5 bases). Germline values: CDR1 LGHNA, CDR2 YSLEER. The CDR3 covers 17 residues. V lost 4 bases and J lost 1, with 17 bases in between. The CDR3 reads CASSPDVRAAAKNIQYF. The CDR3 coding sequence is TGCGCCAGCAGCCCAGATGTGAGGGCAGCCGCCAAAAACATTCAGTACTTC.

The V call is TRBV6-5, the J call TRBJ2-7; weak D call: TRBD2 (6 bases). CDR1 is MNHEY and CDR2 is SVGAGI in the germline V gene. The CDR3 loop spans 13 amino acids. V was trimmed by 6 bases and J by 3 bases, leaving 12 bases between them. CDR3: CASSGGWGYEQYF. DNA for the CDR3: TGTGCCAGCAGCGGAGGGTGGGGCTACGAGCAGTACTTC.

This chain uses TRBV9 with TRBJ1-1; D not certain. Germline CDR1 and CDR2: SGDLS and YYNGEE. This CDR3 has 15 residues. Between the trimmed V and J ends, which lost 4 bases and 1 base, there was a span of 14 bases. CDR3 protein: CASSQDLPTNTEAFF. CDR3 DNA sequence: TGTGCCAGCAGCCAGGACTTGCCGACGAACACTGAAGCTTTCTTT.

V and J are TRBV6-5 and TRBJ1-6, with D tentatively TRBD1 (5 bases). CDR3 size: 15 residues. Per the germline V gene, CDR1 is MNHEY and CDR2 is SVGAGI. The V end was cut by 0 bases, the J end by 8 bases, with 11 bases between. This CDR3 reads CASSYSIPQDSPLHF. CDR3 bases: TGTGCCAGCAGTTACTCGATCCCACAGGATTCACCCCTCCACTTT.